Listed below are T cell receptor beta chains from one sample, sequenced in a study of identical twins. Each CDR3 protein is one row after TCRdb ran MiXCR on the 5' RACE reads. This sample carries 280,000 or so distinct CDR3 sequences, approximately 8.5% of them seen once, and the ten largest clones take approximately 2.1%. The same data also went into a second study, on yellow fever vaccine responses in identical twins.

The sequenced sample consisted of memory (CD45RO+) T cells sorted from blood. All receptors come from a woman aged 18 to 35 in good health. CDR3s include the opening cysteine and the closing phenylalanine or tryptophan. A D gene is named only where the DNA matches it firmly. Size is stated for part of the rows, as once, few or many counts, or as a class when the clone is expanded.

TRBJ2-2 - TRBV14 many TGTGCCAGCAGCCAAAATAGGGCGAGGGCCGGGGAGCTGTTTTTT CASSQNRARAGELFF
TRBJ1-2 - TRBV28 - TGTGCCAGCAGCGGTACCACGGGCGCCTATGGCTACACCTTC CASSGTTGAYGYTF
TRBJ1-4 - TRBV3-1 - TGTGCCAGCAGCCAAGTCGACACGAAAAAACTGTTTTTT CASSQVDTKKLFF
TRBJ2-7 - TRBV5-1 few TGCGCCAGCAGCTCGCGCGGACTATCCTCCGGCTACGAGCAGTACTTC CASSSRGLSSGYEQYF
TRBJ2-2 - TRBV7-3 many TGTGCCAGCAGCCAATCGGGAACCGGGGAGCTGTTTTTT CASSQSGTGELFF
TRBJ2-1 - TRBV2 many - CASSDFRGNEQFF
TRBJ2-1 TRBD2 TRBV7-6 few TGTGCCAGCAGCACCAAGCGGGAGGGATCCTACAATGAGCAGTTCTTC CASSTKREGSYNEQFF
TRBJ2-2 TRBD2 TRBV10-3 few TGTGCCATCAGTGATACCAGCGGGAGCTCCACCGGGGAGCTGTTTTTT CAISDTSGSSTGELFF
TRBJ2-2 TRBD2 TRBV11-1 - TGTGCCAGCAGTCGTAGCGGGGCCCTACCCAACACCGGGGAGCTGTTTTTT CASSRSGALPNTGELFF
TRBJ2-3 - TRBV20-1 few TGCAGTGCTAGAGGGGAAGGGGGGGATACAGATACGCAGTATTTT CSARGEGGDTDTQYF
TRBJ1-1 - TRBV5-1 few TGCGCCAGCAGCTTTTGGGACCCCCGGCTGAACACTGAAGCTTTCTTT CASSFWDPRLNTEAFF
TRBJ2-5 - TRBV5-1 few TGCGCCAGCAGCTTGGGTAGGGGCGGTTCGGAGACCCAGTACTTC CASSLGRGGSETQYF
TRBJ2-6 - TRBV10-3 few TGTGCCATCAGTGTCTCGATTTCTCCACTCTCTGGGGCCAACGTCCTGACTTTC CAISVSISPLSGANVLTF
TRBJ2-7 - TRBV5-1 many TGCGCCAGCAGCTTGACCGGGACATTCGGGGACTACGAGCAGTACTTC CASSLTGTFGDYEQYF
TRBJ1-1 - TRBV18 - TGTGCCAGCTCACTACAGGGAAACAGCATGAACACTGAAGCTTTCTTT CASSLQGNSMNTEAFF
TRBJ1-5 TRBD1 TRBV20-1 - TGCAGTGCTGGGACAGGGGACAATCAGCCCCAGCATTTT CSAGTGDNQPQHF
TRBJ2-2 - TRBV2 - TGTGCCAGCAGTGGCCGGGCGGGGAAGAACACCGGGGAGCTGTTTTTT CASSGRAGKNTGELFF
TRBJ2-4 - TRBV7-8 few TGTGCCAGCAGCTTGCAATACTCCTACCTAGCCAAAAACATTCAGTACTTC CASSLQYSYLAKNIQYF
TRBJ1-2 - TRBV29-1 many TGCAGCGTTGACAATGAAAGGGACAAGACGAACTATGGCTACACCTTC CSVDNERDKTNYGYTF
TRBJ1-4 - TRBV25-1 many TGTGCCAGCAGTCCCCCCGGGGATAATGAAAAACTGTTTTTT CASSPPGDNEKLFF
TRBJ2-5 TRBD2 TRBV11-2 few TGTGCCAGCAGTTCAACTAGCGGGACTCAAGAGACCCAGTACTTC CASSSTSGTQETQYF
TRBJ2-1 - TRBV6-1 many TGTGCCAGCGCCGTGGGTCCGAGCTCCTACAATGAGCAGTTCTTC CASAVGPSSYNEQFF
TRBJ2-1 - TRBV12-3/TRBV12-4 many TGTGCCAGCAGTTTAGGTTTGGTGCGGAATGAGCAGTTCTTC CASSLGLVRNEQFF
TRBJ2-1 - TRBV11-2 few TGTGCCAGCAATTGGGAAAGCCGCAATGAGCAGTTCTTC CASNWESRNEQFF
TRBJ1-6 - TRBV14 few TGTGCCAGCAGCCAAGTGCAGAATTCACCCCTCCACTTT CASSQVQNSPLHF
TRBJ2-1 - TRBV25-1 many TGTGCCAGCAGTGAAACGAAAAGGGATGAGCAGTTCTTC CASSETKRDEQFF
TRBJ2-5 TRBD2 TRBV27 - TGTGCCAGCAGTTCAGGGTTTAGCGGGAGTGGCGAGACCCAGTACTTC CASSSGFSGSGETQYF
TRBJ2-2 - TRBV29-1 many TGCAGCGTTGGGGAAAAGGTTCGGACCGGGGAGCTGTTTTTT CSVGEKVRTGELFF
TRBJ2-7 TRBD2 TRBV2 many TGTGCCAGCAGGGCAACACAGACTAGCGGGGGGAACGAGCAGTACTTC CASRATQTSGGNEQYF
TRBJ2-5 - TRBV29-1 many TGCAGCGTTGAAGATTGGGGGAAACAGGGAGGGACCCCTGGCGTGACCCAGTACTTC CSVEDWGKQGGTPGVTQYF
TRBJ2-6 TRBD1 TRBV10-2 - TGCGCCAGCAGTGGGGACAGTTCGGTCTCTGGGGCCAACGTCCTGACTTTC CASSGDSSVSGANVLTF
TRBJ1-2 - TRBV24-1 many TGTGCCACCAGTGATTTGAACAGGGCCTATGGCTACACCTTC CATSDLNRAYGYTF
TRBJ2-6 - TRBV5-6 many TGTGCCAGCAGCTTGGACAACAACGTCCTGACTTTC CASSLDNNVLTF
TRBJ2-1 - TRBV24-1 many TGTGCCACCAGTGATTTGGAGGCCGGCAATGAGCAGTTCTTC CATSDLEAGNEQFF
TRBJ2-1 TRBD2 TRBV20-1 many TGCAGTGCACCGAAAGCGGGGGACTACAATGAGCAGTTCTTC CSAPKAGDYNEQFF
TRBJ2-1 TRBD2 TRBV5-1 many TGCGCCAGCAGCTTGGTGGCTAGCGGAAACAATGAGCAGTTCTTC CASSLVASGNNEQFF
TRBJ2-1 TRBD2 TRBV7-8 - TGTGCCAGCAGCTTAGGCGGGAGGTCCTACAATGAGCAGTTCTTC CASSLGGRSYNEQFF
TRBJ2-2 - TRBV5-8 few TGTGCCAGCAGCTTGGGGGAATCAAGCGGGGAGCTGTTTTTT CASSLGESSGELFF